These 12 T cell receptor beta chains share one sample of origin, sequenced in a study of blood T cell repertoires in COVID-19. Data came from immunoSEQ multiplex PCR; TCRdb stores just in-frame clones and leaves some out. The data hold 250,000 to 300,000 clones, with around 91% observed a single time. Sequencing used peripheral blood. All receptors come from a woman aged 55-70 years with COVID-19, enrolled during active disease.

The rearrangement uses TRBV2 and TRBJ1-2; TRBD1 matches 9 bases. The V segment lost 7 bases and the J segment 4 bases; nucleotides outside the gene matches: 4. The CDR3 runs to 13 residues. Germline loops: CDR1 SNHLY, CDR2 FYNNEI. CDR3 loop: CASNLDRGYGYTF. The CDR3 region has the DNA TGTGCCAGCAACCTGGACAGGGGCTATGGCTACACCTTC.

The CDR3 DNA follows: TGCAGCGTTTTGGGGGGTGCGAACACCGGGGAGCTGTTTTTT. It is translated as CSVLGGANTGELFF. This chain links TRBV29-1 with TRBJ2-2, with a weak D call TRBD2 (6 bases). CDR3 size: 14 residues. Germline CDR1 SQVTM, CDR2 ANQGSEA. Trimming cost V 5 bases and J 0 bases, with 10 bases left between them.

The V gene is TRBV28, the J gene TRBJ2-4; D is possibly TRBD1 (5 bases). There are 14 residues in the CDR3. Trimming left V 1 base short and J 8 bases short, with 12 bases between. In germline, CDR1 is MDHEN, CDR2 SYDVKM. The CDR3 bases are TGTGCCAGCAGTTTATCCCCCAGGGTAGACATTCAGTACTTC. Residues: CASSLSPRVDIQYF.

This chain uses TRBV6-2 or TRBV6-3 with TRBJ1-1, with no clear D. Germline loops: CDR1 MNHEY, CDR2 SVGEGT. The CDR3 is 15 residues long. Trimming pared 0 bases from V and 5 bases from J, leaving 13 bases between. Written as DNA, the CDR3 is TGTGCCAGCAGTTACTCGACTCCGTCGGGGACTGAAGCTTTCTTT. This sequence encodes CASSYSTPSGTEAFF.

The chain is built from TRBV5-1 and TRBJ2-1; D is uncertain. Between the trimmed V and J ends, which lost 0 bases and 8 bases, there was a span of 12 bases. The CDR3 loop spans 14 amino acids. Germline-derived CDR1 and CDR2 are SGHRS and YFSETQ. CDR3 protein: CASSLVARGDEQFF. CDR3 coding DNA: TGCGCCAGCAGCTTGGTGGCTAGAGGCGATGAGCAGTTCTTC.

The chain is built from TRBV5-5 and TRBJ1-1; the match to TRBD1 covers 7 bases. Germline V gene data show CDR1 as SGHKS and CDR2 as YYEKEE (reference sequence). The CDR3 contains 15 residues. V dropped 3 bases and J dropped 2; count of bases not matched to a gene: 7. In DNA form, the CDR3 reads TGTGCCAGCAGCTCATTAACAGGGGCAAACACTGAAGCTTTCTTT. Its translation: CASSSLTGANTEAFF.

The chain links TRBV6-1 to TRBJ1-1; D gene uncertain. Germline V lookup: CDR1 MNHNS, CDR2 SASEGT. V gave up 2 bases and J gave up 1 base, with 5 bases separating them. The CDR3 spans 13 residues. DNA of the CDR3: TGTGCCAGCAGTGAATTTCAGAACACTGAAGCTTTCTTT. This codes for CASSEFQNTEAFF.

The J gene is TRBJ1-2, the V gene TRBV19, with 8 bases fitting TRBD1. J was trimmed by 8 bases and V by 5 bases; bases with no gene match: 4. The CDR3 covers 12 residues. The germline gives CDR1 LNHDA, CDR2 SQIVND (reference sequence). The CDR3 sequence: CASSPTGGGYTF. DNA for the CDR3: TGTGCCAGTAGTCCTACAGGGGGAGGCTACACCTTC.

The chain has TRBV7-9 and TRBJ1-3; 7 bases agree with TRBD1. The CDR3 runs 17 residues. The J segment lost 0 bases and the V segment lost 6 bases, leaving 11 bases of the junction unmatched. Germline V gene lookup returns CDR1 SEHNR and CDR2 FQNEAQ (reference sequence). CDR3 protein: CASSRGQIYHSGNTIYF. CDR3 DNA: TGTGCCAGCAGTCGGGGACAGATCTATCACTCTGGAAACACCATATATTTT. Variable domain in full (rest from reference TRBV7-9 and TRBJ1-3): DTGVSQNPRHKITKRGQNVTFRCDPISEHNRLYWYRQTLGQGPEFLTYFQNEAQLEKSRLLSDRFSAERPKGSFSTLEIQRTEQGDSAMYLCASSRGQIYHSGNTIYFGEGSWLTVV.

V gene TRBV19 combines with J gene TRBJ2-7, with TRBD1 matching 9 bases. This CDR3 is 15 amino acids long. J lost 3 bases, V lost 1 base, and 4 bases had no gene match. Germline lookup yields CDR1 LNHDA and CDR2 SQIVND (reference sequence). The CDR3 sequence: CASSIGTGVSYEQYF. The CDR3 nucleotides are TGTGCCAGTAGTATAGGGACAGGGGTCAGCTACGAGCAGTACTTC.

The CDR3 spells CASSPNVLEGTEAFF. The CDR3, as DNA: TGTGCCAGCTCACCTAACGTCTTGGAGGGAACTGAAGCTTTCTTT. The chain joins TRBV18 to TRBJ1-1; no clear D. CDR3 length: 15 amino acids. Germline V gene lookup returns CDR1 KGHSH and CDR2 LQKENI. Deletions cut 3 bases from V and 5 bases from J, with 16 bases between.

The sample holds one count of this clone. The rearrangement joins TRBV6-5 to TRBJ1-1; D is possibly TRBD1 (6 bases). The CDR3 runs to 16 residues. V lost 0 bases, J lost 3 bases, and 14 bases lay in between. Germline V lookup: CDR1 MNHEY, CDR2 SVGAGI. CDR3 in amino acids: CASSYSIRTVYTEAFF. For the CDR3, the DNA is TGTGCCAGCAGTTACTCGATAAGGACAGTTTACACTGAAGCTTTCTTT.